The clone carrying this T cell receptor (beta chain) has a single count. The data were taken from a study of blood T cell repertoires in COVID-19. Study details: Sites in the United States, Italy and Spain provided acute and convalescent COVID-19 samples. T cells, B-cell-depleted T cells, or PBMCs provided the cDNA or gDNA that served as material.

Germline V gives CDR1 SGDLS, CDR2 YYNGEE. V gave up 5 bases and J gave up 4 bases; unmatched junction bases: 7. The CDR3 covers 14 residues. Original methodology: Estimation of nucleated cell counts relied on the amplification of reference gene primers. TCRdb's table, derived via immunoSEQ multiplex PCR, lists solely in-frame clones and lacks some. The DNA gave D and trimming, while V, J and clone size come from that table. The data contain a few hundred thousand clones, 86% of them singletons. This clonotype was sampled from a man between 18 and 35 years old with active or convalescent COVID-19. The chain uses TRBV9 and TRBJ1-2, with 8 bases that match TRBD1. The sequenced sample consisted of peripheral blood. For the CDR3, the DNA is TGTGCCAGCAGTCCCCAGGGGGCATCCTATGGCTACACCTTC. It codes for CASSPQGASYGYTF.